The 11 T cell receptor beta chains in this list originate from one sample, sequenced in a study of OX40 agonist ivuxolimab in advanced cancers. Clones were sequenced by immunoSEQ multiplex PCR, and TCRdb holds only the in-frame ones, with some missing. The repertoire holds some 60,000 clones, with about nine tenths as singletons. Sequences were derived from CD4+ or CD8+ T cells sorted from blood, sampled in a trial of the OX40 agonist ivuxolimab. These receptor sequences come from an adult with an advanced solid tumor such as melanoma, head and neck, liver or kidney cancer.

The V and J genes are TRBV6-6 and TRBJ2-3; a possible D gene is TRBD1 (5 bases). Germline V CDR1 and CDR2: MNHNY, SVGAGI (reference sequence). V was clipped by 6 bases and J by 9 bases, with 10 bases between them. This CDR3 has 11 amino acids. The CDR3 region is CASRGDYTQYF. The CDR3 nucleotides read TGTGCCAGCAGAGGGGATTACACGCAGTATTTT.

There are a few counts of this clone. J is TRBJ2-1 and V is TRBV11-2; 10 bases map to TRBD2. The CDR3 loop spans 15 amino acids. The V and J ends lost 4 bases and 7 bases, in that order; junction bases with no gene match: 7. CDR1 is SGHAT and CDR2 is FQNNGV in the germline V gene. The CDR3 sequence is CASSSGLAVYNEQFF. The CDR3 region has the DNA TGTGCCAGCAGCTCCGGACTAGCGGTTTATAATGAGCAGTTCTTC. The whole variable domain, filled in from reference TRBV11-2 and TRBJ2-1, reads EAGVAQSPRYKIIEKRQSVAFWCNPISGHATLYWYQQILGQGPKLLIQFQNNGVVDDSQLPKDRFSAERLKGVDSTLKIQPAKLEDSAVYLCASSSGLAVYNEQFFGPGTRLTVL.

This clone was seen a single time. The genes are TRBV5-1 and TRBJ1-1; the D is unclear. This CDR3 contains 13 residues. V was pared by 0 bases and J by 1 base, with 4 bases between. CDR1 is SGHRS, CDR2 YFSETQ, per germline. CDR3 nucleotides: TGCGCCAGCAGCTTGGCCCGGAACACTGAAGCTTTCTTT. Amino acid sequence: CASSLARNTEAFF.

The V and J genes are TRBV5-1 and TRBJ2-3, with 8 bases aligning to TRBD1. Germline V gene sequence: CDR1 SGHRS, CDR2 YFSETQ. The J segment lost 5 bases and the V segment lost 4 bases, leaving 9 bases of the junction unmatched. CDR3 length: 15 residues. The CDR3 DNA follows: TGCGCCAGCAGCAATACAGGGGGACTGGGAGATACGCAGTATTTT. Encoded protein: CASSNTGGLGDTQYF.

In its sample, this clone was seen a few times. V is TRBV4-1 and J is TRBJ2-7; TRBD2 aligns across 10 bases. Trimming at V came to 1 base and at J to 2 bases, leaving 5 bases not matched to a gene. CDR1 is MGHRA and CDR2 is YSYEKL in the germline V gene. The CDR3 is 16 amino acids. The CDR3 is CASSQAIAGGPYEQYF. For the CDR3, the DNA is TGCGCCAGCAGCCAAGCCATAGCGGGAGGACCCTACGAGCAGTACTTC.

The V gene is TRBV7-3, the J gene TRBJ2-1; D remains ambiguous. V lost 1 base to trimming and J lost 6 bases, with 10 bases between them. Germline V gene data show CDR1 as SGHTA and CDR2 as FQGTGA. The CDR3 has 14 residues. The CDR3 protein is CASSLMPSSNEQFF. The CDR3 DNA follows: TGTGCCAGCAGCTTAATGCCGTCCAGCAATGAGCAGTTCTTC.

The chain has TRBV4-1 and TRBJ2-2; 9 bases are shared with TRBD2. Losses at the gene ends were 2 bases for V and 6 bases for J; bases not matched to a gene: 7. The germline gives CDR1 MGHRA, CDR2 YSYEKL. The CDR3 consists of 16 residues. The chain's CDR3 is CASSQSRTSVSGELFF. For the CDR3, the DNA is TGCGCCAGCAGCCAATCAAGGACTAGCGTTTCCGGGGAGCTGTTTTTT.

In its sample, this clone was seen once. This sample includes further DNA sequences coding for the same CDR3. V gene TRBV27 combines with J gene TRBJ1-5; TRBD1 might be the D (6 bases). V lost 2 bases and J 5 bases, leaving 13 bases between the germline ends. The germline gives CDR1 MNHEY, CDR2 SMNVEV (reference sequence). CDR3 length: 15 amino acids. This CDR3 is CASSLKRGFDQPQHF. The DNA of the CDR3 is TGTGCCAGCAGTTTAAAGAGGGGGTTCGATCAGCCCCAGCATTTT.

CDR3 protein: CASSRSLPETGKYEQYF. Here the CDR3 DNA reads TGCGCCAGCAGTAGGTCTCTTCCAGAGACAGGGAAATACGAGCAGTACTTC. The chain is built from TRBV10-1 and TRBJ2-7, with 7 bases lining up with TRBD1. The CDR3 has 17 residues. With 5 bases clipped from V and 4 bases from J, the junction kept 17 bases outside the gene matches. Germline values: CDR1 WNHNN, CDR2 SYGVQD (reference sequence).

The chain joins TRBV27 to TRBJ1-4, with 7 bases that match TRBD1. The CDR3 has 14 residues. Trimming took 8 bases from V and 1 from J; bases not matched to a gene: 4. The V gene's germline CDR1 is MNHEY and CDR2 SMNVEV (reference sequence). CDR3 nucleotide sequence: TGTGCCAGCGGCCGGGACAGAACTAATGAAAAACTGTTTTTT. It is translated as CASGRDRTNEKLFF.

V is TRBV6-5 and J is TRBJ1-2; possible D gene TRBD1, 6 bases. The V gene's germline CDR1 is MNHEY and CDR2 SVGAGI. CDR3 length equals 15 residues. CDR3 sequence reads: CASSRRVTGTGSYTF. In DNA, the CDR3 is TGTGCGTCGTCGCGACGCGTAACAGGGACTGGAAGCTACACCTTC.